This T cell receptor (beta chain) came from a study of cytomegalovirus exposure and HLA in healthy donors. Study observations and caveats: Owing to their indistinguishability, certain V segments, notably TRBV6-2 and TRBV6-3, were excluded.

The CDR3 consists of 14 residues. V lost 4 bases and J 4 bases, leaving 11 bases between the germline ends. Germline V gives CDR1 SEHNR, CDR2 FQNEAQ (reference sequence). The study ran its PCR with 60 Vbeta and 13 Jbeta primers. Method: immunoSEQ multiplex PCR; TCRdb's copy keeps in-frame clones and lacks some. The table has about 130,000 clones, 75% to 90% seen once. A note on this clone: Its antigen is not known.

This chain joins TRBV7-9 and TRBJ2-1; the D gene is possibly TRBD2 (5 bases). Material for sequencing was PBMCs. The receptor was derived from a man aged 25-45 years in good health and CMV-seronegative. As DNA, the CDR3 is TGTGCCAGCAGCTCTCCGGGCGGGTACAATGAGCAGTTCTTC. This translates into CASSSPGGYNEQFF.